Listed here are 26 T cell receptor beta chains from one sample, sequenced in a study of blood T cell repertoires in COVID-19. TCRdb keeps only in-frame clones here, not all; method: immunoSEQ multiplex PCR. The repertoire holds about 400,000 clones, with approximately 85% as singletons. The specimen sequenced was PBMCs or T cells enriched from blood (not recorded which). Receptor source: a woman aged 40 to 50 with acute COVID-19.

This chain uses TRBV15 with TRBJ2-1, with 7 positions matching TRBD1. CDR3 length: 16 amino acids. V was clipped by 0 bases and J by 0 bases; unmatched bases: 2. The germline gives CDR1 LNHNV, CDR2 YYDKDF (reference sequence). CDR3 protein: CATSRETGASYNEQFF. The CDR3, as DNA: TGTGCCACCAGCAGAGAAACAGGGGCCTCCTACAATGAGCAGTTCTTC.

The CDR3 reads CASSQGTSKLDTQYF. The CDR3 region has the DNA TGTGCCAGCAGCCAAGGAACTAGCAAGTTAGATACGCAGTATTTT. The rearrangement links TRBV3-1 (or the pseudogene TRBV3-2) to TRBJ2-3; the D gene is possibly TRBD2 (6 bases). The CDR3 length is 15 residues. The germline CDR1 and CDR2 sequences are LGHDT and YNNKEL (reference sequence). Trimming took off 1 base at V and 5 bases at J, with 13 bases between the two ends.

V gene TRBV7-9 combines with J gene TRBJ1-2, with D perhaps matching TRBD1 (5 bases). V shed 5 bases and J shed 4 bases, with 14 bases lying between them. Germline CDR1 is SEHNR and CDR2 is FQNEAQ (reference sequence). The CDR3 totals 14 residues. CDR3 DNA sequence: TGTGCCAGCAGCCCCCCCCAGGGCGGCTATGGCTACACCTTC. Amino acid sequence: CASSPPQGGYGYTF.

The V gene is TRBV3-1 (or the pseudogene TRBV3-2), the J gene TRBJ1-2; 7 bases match TRBD1. The V gene's germline CDR1 is LGHDT and CDR2 YNNKEL (reference sequence). V gave up 3 bases and J gave up 7 bases; unmatched junction bases: 11. The CDR3 runs to 15 residues. The CDR3 protein is CASSHPGTVLPGYTF. The CDR3 coding sequence is TGTGCCAGCAGCCACCCCGGGACAGTCCTTCCTGGCTACACCTTC.

The V and J genes are TRBV6-5 and TRBJ2-7, with D maybe TRBD1 (5 bases). The germline gives CDR1 MNHEY, CDR2 SVGAGI. This CDR3 is 14 amino acids long. The germline V and J ends were trimmed by 2 bases and 3 bases, with 11 bases remaining between them. CDR3 in amino acids: CASSYDRSRYEQYF. The CDR3 nucleotides are TGTGCCAGCAGTTACGACAGATCCCGCTACGAGCAGTACTTC.

The J gene is TRBJ1-4, the V gene TRBV30, with no clear D. With 1 base removed from V and 10 bases from J, the gap between germline ends came to 4 bases. The germline CDR1 and CDR2 sequences are GTSNPN and SVGIG (reference sequence). The CDR3 totals 10 residues. As DNA, the CDR3 is TGTGCCTGGAGTGCGGGAAAACTGTTTTTT. This sequence encodes CAWSAGKLFF. Variable domain in full (rest from reference TRBV30 and TRBJ1-4): SQTIHQWPATLVQPVGSPLSLECTVEGTSNPNLYWYRQAAGRGLQLLFYSVGIGQISSEVPQNLSASRPQDRQFILSSKKLLLSDSGFYLCAWSAGKLFFGSGTQLSVL.

The chain carries TRBV27 and TRBJ2-3; 11 bases align to TRBD2. V shed 5 bases, J shed 4 bases, and the junction held 5 bases outside the gene matches. CDR3 size: 15 residues. The germline gives CDR1 MNHEY, CDR2 SMNVEV (reference sequence). The CDR3 sequence: CASSRGLAGSDTQYF. The DNA for the CDR3 is TGTGCCAGCAGTCGTGGACTAGCGGGTTCAGATACGCAGTATTTT.

The chain couples TRBV12-3 or TRBV12-4 to TRBJ1-2, with a possible D match to TRBD1 (6 bases). V dropped 6 bases and J dropped 4 bases, with 12 bases sitting between them. The CDR3 loop spans 13 amino acids. The chain's CDR3 is CASSPGDIYGYTF. In DNA form, the CDR3 reads TGTGCCAGCAGCCCCGGGGACATCTATGGCTACACCTTC.

The chain uses TRBV5-1 and TRBJ1-2; no clear D. The CDR3 has 15 amino acids. V was trimmed by 1 base and J by 0 bases, leaving 10 bases between them. Per germline, CDR1 SGHRS and CDR2 YFSETQ. In DNA form, the CDR3 reads TGCGCCAGCAGCTTGAGGATTCGGGCTAACTATGGCTACACCTTC. Translating gives CASSLRIRANYGYTF.

This clone was counted once. This chain joins TRBV18 and TRBJ2-2, with 7 bases fitting TRBD2. Germline CDR1 reads KGHSH; CDR2 reads LQKENI. CDR3 length: 17 amino acids. V dropped 0 bases and J dropped 3; count of bases not matched to a gene: 7. In DNA, the CDR3 is TGTGCCAGCTCACCACCGAACCAGGGACTATACACCGGGGAGCTGTTTTTT. Its translation: CASSPPNQGLYTGELFF.

The chain joins TRBV6-5 to TRBJ2-7; TRBD1 agrees at 7 bases. Trimming at V came to 2 bases and at J to 2 bases, leaving 3 bases not matched to a gene. From germline, CDR1 is MNHEY and CDR2 SVGAGI. This CDR3 has 14 residues. The CDR3 here is CASSYMTGPYEQYF. The CDR3 coding sequence is TGTGCCAGCAGTTACATGACAGGGCCCTACGAGCAGTACTTC.

J is TRBJ1-3 and V is TRBV30; D ambiguous. The CDR3 totals 15 residues. Trimming took off 3 bases at V and 4 bases at J, with 16 bases between the two ends. Germline V gene sequence: CDR1 GTSNPN, CDR2 SVGIG (reference sequence). The CDR3 region has the DNA TGTGCCTGGAGACCGCTATGGGCGAAAGGAAACACCATATATTTT. Protein product: CAWRPLWAKGNTIYF.

The rearrangement uses TRBV2 and TRBJ2-3; TRBD2 matches at 8 bases. The CDR3 length is 14 residues. Germline trimming cut 5 bases from V and 5 bases from J; bases unmatched to any gene: 6. Germline V gene lookup returns CDR1 SNHLY and CDR2 FYNNEI. DNA for the CDR3: TGTGCCAGCAGTTTAGCGGGGTGGGGAGATACGCAGTATTTT. It encodes CASSLAGWGDTQYF.

The chain is built from TRBV5-4 and TRBJ1-2; possibly TRBD1 for D (5 bases). The CDR3 is 15 residues long. Trimming removed 4 bases from V and 3 bases from J, with 16 bases in between. Per the germline V gene, CDR1 is SGHNT and CDR2 is YYREEE (reference sequence). CDR3 loop: CASSRRGAEYYGYTF. The CDR3 DNA reads TGTGCCAGCAGCCGGCGTGGGGCGGAATACTATGGCTACACCTTC.

This clone was observed once. The J gene is TRBJ1-3, the V gene TRBV4-1; D may be TRBD1 (6 bases). V lost 3 bases and J lost 2, with 11 bases in between. Germline V lookup: CDR1 MGHRA, CDR2 YSYEKL. This CDR3 is built from 15 residues. The CDR3 DNA reads as TGCGCCAGCAGCCAGGAAACAGGGACTGGAAACACCATATATTTT. It yields the protein CASSQETGTGNTIYF.

This sequence joins TRBV21-1 and TRBJ1-6. TRBV21-1 is a documented pseudogene. This CDR3 spans 14 amino acids. This CDR3 reads CASFDGDYNSPLHF. CDR3 DNA sequence: TGTGCCAGTTTCGACGGGGACTATAATTCACCCCTCCACTTT.

The V and J genes are TRBV19 and TRBJ1-1; a weak D match, TRBD1 (5 bases). Germline CDR1 is LNHDA and CDR2 is SQIVND (reference sequence). CDR3 length: 14 residues. Trimming pared 5 bases from V and 0 bases from J, leaving 10 bases between. The CDR3: CASSARALNTEAFF. As DNA, the CDR3 is TGTGCCAGTAGTGCCAGGGCTTTGAACACTGAAGCTTTCTTT.

There are a few counts of this clone. The V call is TRBV19, the J call TRBJ2-2; D ambiguous. This CDR3 has 14 amino acids. Germline lookup yields CDR1 LNHDA and CDR2 SQIVND (reference sequence). Trimming removed 5 bases at V and 6 bases at J, with 13 bases between. CDR3 region: CASSFPVLSGELFF. DNA of the CDR3: TGTGCCAGTAGTTTCCCGGTACTTTCCGGGGAGCTGTTTTTT.

V gene TRBV7-9 combines with J gene TRBJ2-1, with D perhaps matching TRBD1 (6 bases). Germline V lookup: CDR1 SEHNR, CDR2 FQNEAQ (reference sequence). V lost 0 bases to trimming and J lost 4 bases, with 7 bases between them. CDR3 length equals 14 residues. This CDR3 reads CASSLAGAYNEQFF. As DNA, the CDR3 is TGTGCCAGCAGCTTAGCGGGGGCTTACAATGAGCAGTTCTTC.

The V and J genes are TRBV15 and TRBJ1-5; unclear D gene. There are 15 residues in the CDR3. V lost 0 bases and J 0 bases, leaving 6 bases between the germline ends. Germline V gene lookup returns CDR1 LNHNV and CDR2 YYDKDF (reference sequence). The CDR3 nucleotides are TGTGCCACCAGCAGAGATGGAGATAGCAATCAGCCCCAGCATTTT. It specifies CATSRDGDSNQPQHF.

The chain links TRBV19 to TRBJ2-3, with D hard to call. This CDR3 is built from 14 residues. Trimming pared 4 bases from V and 2 bases from J, leaving 10 bases between. Germline lookup yields CDR1 LNHDA and CDR2 SQIVND (reference sequence). CDR3 nucleotide sequence: TGTGCCAGTAGTAACTACCAGCTCACAGATACGCAGTATTTT. Its protein product is CASSNYQLTDTQYF.

The CDR3 sequence is CASSQMVQGSQPQHF. The CDR3 bases are TGTGCCAGTAGCCAGATGGTCCAGGGGAGTCAGCCCCAGCATTTT. J is TRBJ1-5 and V is TRBV19, with D tentatively TRBD1 (6 bases). Germline CDR1 is LNHDA and CDR2 is SQIVND (reference sequence). V was shortened by 6 bases and J by 6 bases, with 18 bases between the two germline ends. This CDR3 comprises 15 residues.

The V gene is TRBV30, the J gene TRBJ1-3; D ambiguous. CDR3 length: 14 amino acids. Germline CDR1 is GTSNPN and CDR2 is SVGIG (reference sequence). The germline V and J ends were trimmed by 4 bases and 0 bases, with 10 bases remaining between them. The CDR3 nucleotides read TGTGCCTGGATGGACGGGATCTCTGGAAACACCATATATTTT. It translates to CAWMDGISGNTIYF.

This clone has a single count. V and J are TRBV2 and TRBJ2-3; D not certain. With 3 bases removed from V and 1 base from J, the gap between germline ends came to 8 bases. The CDR3 is made up of 14 amino acids. Per germline, CDR1 SNHLY and CDR2 FYNNEI. The DNA for the CDR3 is TGTGCCAGCAGTGATCTCCTAGGCACAGATACGCAGTATTTT. As protein: CASSDLLGTDTQYF.

The DNA of the CDR3 is TGCGCCAGCAGCTTGGCCCAGGCTTCCTACAATGAGCAGTTCTTC. Translation: CASSLAQASYNEQFF. This chain uses TRBV5-1 with TRBJ2-1; no firm D call. The CDR3 is 15 residues long. Germline CDR1 SGHRS, CDR2 YFSETQ. The V end lost 0 bases, the J end lost 1 base, and 8 bases lay between the germline ends.

The CDR3 DNA sequence: TGTGCCAGCAGTGAAAAGGGAGACCGTCTGAGCTCCTATAATTCACCCCTCCACTTT. Translating gives CASSEKGDRLSSYNSPLHF. The chain employs TRBV2 and TRBJ1-6; no definite D call. V gave up 2 bases and J gave up 0 bases, with 17 bases separating them. The CDR3 consists of 19 residues. CDR1 and CDR2 (germline): SNHLY, FYNNEI. Using reference TRBV2 and TRBJ1-6 for the parts outside the CDR3, the full variable domain is EPEVTQTPSHQVTQMGQEVILRCVPISNHLYFYWYRQILGQKVEFLVSFYNNEISEKSEIFDDQFSVERPDGSNFTLKIRSTKLEDSAMYFCASSEKGDRLSSYNSPLHFGNGTRLTVT.